Sequencing of this T cell receptor beta chain was carried out in a study of Ad26.COV2.S vaccination and SARS-CoV-2 variants. The germline V gene encodes CDR1 SGHNT and CDR2 YENEEA. The V and J ends lost 4 bases and 6 bases respectively, with 19 bases between them. The CDR3 runs 16 residues. Treatment meaning: about 20 received Ad26.COV2.S at low or high dose, single or two shots; roughly 5 received placebo; per-sample allocation not given. Specimen acquisition occurred on day 63 following the initial vaccine or placebo injection. The table came from immunoSEQ multiplex PCR; TCRdb's copy has only in-frame clones and leaves some out. The sample gives around 300,000 clones, 70% to 90% of which show up once; 9.5% to 12% is in the top ten.

The chain combines TRBV11-3 with TRBJ2-1; a weak D match, TRBD1 (6 bases). Specimen: peripheral blood, collected in a trial of Ad26.COV2.S vaccine versus placebo. The receptor was derived from a person between 18 and 59 years old who received the Ad26.COV2.S COVID-19 vaccine or a placebo. The CDR3 protein is CASSSEQGRWGNEQFF. The DNA for the CDR3 is TGTGCCAGCAGCTCCGAACAGGGTAGATGGGGCAATGAGCAGTTCTTC.